This TCR beta chain was obtained from a study of cytomegalovirus exposure and HLA in healthy donors. To note about this clone: Its antigen is currently unknown.

The CDR3 runs 15 residues. V lost 5 bases and J lost 0; bases outside the gene matches: 7. Germline V gene lookup returns CDR1 SGHAT and CDR2 FQNNGV. Primers: 60 Vbeta forward and 13 Jbeta reverse. Clones were sequenced by immunoSEQ multiplex PCR, and TCRdb holds only the in-frame ones, with some missing. The repertoire holds about 170,000 clones, around three quarters seen once, with about 2.2% in the top ten. Study observations and caveats: What TCR beta sequences reportedly achieved was accurate prediction of HLA-A and HLA-B alleles in most subjects.

The chain joins TRBV11-2 to TRBJ2-7; TRBD1 matches at 7 bases. The receptor comes from a woman in her forties or fifties in good health and CMV-seronegative. Sequenced: PBMCs. CDR3 protein: CASSPTGVLSYEQYF. CDR3 coding DNA: TGTGCCAGCAGCCCAACAGGGGTCCTCTCCTACGAGCAGTACTTC.